This T cell receptor beta chain was captured in a study of CD8 T cells in ankylosing spondylitis. This CDR3 comprises 16 residues. Losses at the gene ends were 3 bases for V and 7 bases for J; bases not matched to a gene: 10. Broader study findings: Seven to nine highly homologous variants formed a TCR beta motif that appeared characteristic of ankylosing spondylitis blood. The authors found the disease-linked clones to be CD8+ and relatively rare in peripheral blood.

This clonotype was found many times. The antigen is undetermined. TCRdb fed the 5' RACE reads into MiXCR, producing one record per CDR3 protein. The sample contains more than 600,000 distinct CDR3 sequences, over 15% of which appear only once. The rearrangement uses TRBV12-3 or TRBV12-4 and TRBJ2-1; TRBD2 aligns across 9 bases. The sequence came from a male donor with ankylosing spondylitis. Sequenced input: blood, either unsorted or a sorted T cell fraction (not recorded which). The DNA of the CDR3 is TGTGCCAGCAGTTTGTATCTGGCGGGAGGGCCGAATGAGCAGTTCTTC. Translation gives CASSLYLAGGPNEQFF.